The 29 T cell receptor beta chains below all came from one sample that was sequenced in a study of metastatic and nonmetastatic thyroid tumors. There were no patients who had received any treatment before thyroid surgery. TCRdb re-analyzed the PCR reads using MiXCR. The data contain 35,000 to 40,000 clones, less than 25% of them seen just once; the ten biggest clones take up 15% to 17%. Material for sequencing was blood. Receptors originate from a female donor with papillary thyroid cancer or a benign thyroid nodule (not recorded which). Some clones in this sample may be carry-over from other donors' samples.

This clone has more than one count but fewer than ten. The chain links TRBV6-1 to TRBJ2-7; D gene uncertain. Germline lookup yields CDR1 MNHNS and CDR2 SASEGT. V shed 6 bases and J shed 2 bases, with 11 bases lying between them. The CDR3 contains 13 residues. The CDR3 coding sequence is TGTGCCAGCAGCCCCGACGGCACCTACGAGCAGTACTTC. Protein sequence: CASSPDGTYEQYF.

A few counts support this clone. This may stem from a read error, because a much larger clone lies one nucleotide away. Other DNA sequences in this sample translate to the same CDR3. The rearrangement links TRBV7-8 to TRBJ2-3; 9 nucleotides line up with TRBD1. CDR1 is SGHVS, CDR2 FQNEAQ, per germline. The length of the CDR3 is 16 residues. In DNA form, the CDR3 reads TGTGCAAGCAGCTTAGTGGGACAGGGAATTCTGAATACGCAGTATTTT. It translates to CASSLVGQGILNTQYF.

CDR3 nucleotides: TGCAGTGCTATAGCTCTGAGACTTTCTAGCAATCAGCCCCAGCATTTT. As protein: CSAIALRLSSNQPQHF. The chain is built from TRBV20-1 and TRBJ1-5; D remains ambiguous. Trimming stripped 4 bases from V and 0 bases from J, with 16 bases between. CDR1 and CDR2 (germline): DFQATT, SNEGSKA (reference sequence). This CDR3 is 16 amino acids long.

In this sample, this clone turned up many times. The chain uses TRBV19 and TRBJ1-1; 7 nucleotides match TRBD1. V lost 5 bases and J lost 0; bases outside the gene matches: 3. CDR1 and CDR2 from the germline V gene are LNHDA and SQIVND (reference sequence). The CDR3 sequence is 14 residues long. CDR3 protein: CASSGDRMNTEAFF. The CDR3 coding sequence is TGTGCCAGTAGTGGGGACAGAATGAACACTGAAGCTTTCTTT. Based on the CDR3 plus reference TRBV19 and TRBJ1-1, the full variable domain is DGGITQSPKYLFRKEGQNVTLSCEQNLNHDAMYWYRQDPGQGLRLIYYSQIVNDFQKGDIAEGYSVSREKKESFPLTVTSAQKNPTAFYLCASSGDRMNTEAFFGQGTRLTVV.

This clone appeared many times. This chain connects TRBV2 to TRBJ2-2, with D possibly TRBD2 on 6 matching bases. Germline-derived CDR1 and CDR2 are SNHLY and FYNNEI. V was clipped by 5 bases and J by 8 bases, with 24 bases between them. CDR3 length: 17 amino acids. The CDR3 nucleotides are TGTGCCAGCAGTTACCCCCCAGCGGGCGAGGGTTCTGGGGAGCTGTTTTTT. Its protein product is CASSYPPAGEGSGELFF.

This clone was seen repeatedly, ten times or more. The chain uses TRBV29-1 and TRBJ2-7; D uncertain. V was trimmed by 5 bases and J by 3 bases, leaving 14 bases between them. The V gene's germline CDR1 is SQVTM and CDR2 ANQGSEA. This CDR3 has 13 residues. The CDR3 sequence is CSVLGPPDYEQYF. The CDR3 bases are TGCAGCGTTCTGGGCCCGCCTGACTACGAGCAGTACTTC.

Notes on this clone: This could be a read error, since a much larger clone is one nucleotide away. J is TRBJ2-5 and V is TRBV11-3; the D gene is possibly TRBD2 (6 bases). The CDR3 covers 15 residues. CDR1 and CDR2 (germline): SGHNT, YENEEA. The CDR3 DNA reads TGTGCCAGCAGCTTGGGACTGGGGGGTGAAGAGACCCAGCACTTC. It specifies CASSLGLGGEETQHF.

A note on this clone: Just one base apart from a much larger clone, this may be a read error. This sequence joins TRBV29-1 and TRBJ2-2, with D hard to call. This CDR3 region has 13 residues. Trimming took 1 base from V and 4 from J, leaving 7 bases between them. Looked up from germline, CDR1 is SQVTM and CDR2 is ANQGSEA. CDR3 nucleotide sequence: TGCAGCGTTGAAGGGGTGCTCACCGGGGAGCTGTTTTTT. It specifies CSVEGVLTGELFF.

To note about this clone: A much more abundant neighbour one base away suggests this may be a read error. The chain joins TRBV18 to TRBJ1-1, with D perhaps TRBD1 (5 bases). CDR1 is KGHSH, CDR2 LQKENI, per germline. Trimming took off 0 bases at V and 1 base at J, with 9 bases between the two ends. There are 15 residues in the CDR3. CDR3 sequence: CASSPPKGTNTEAFF. The CDR3 coding sequence is TGTGCCAGCTCACCACCGAAGGGGACGAACACTGAAGCTTTCTTT.

The J gene is TRBJ2-5, the V gene TRBV10-1, with no clear D. CDR3 length equals 14 residues. V dropped 1 base and J dropped 4 bases, with 10 bases sitting between them. CDR1 is WNHNN, CDR2 SYGVQD, per germline (reference sequence). The CDR3 loop is CASSEFGRTETQYF. The CDR3 nucleotides are TGCGCCAGCAGTGAGTTTGGCCGCACAGAGACCCAGTACTTC.

This clone was detected many times. This chain joins TRBV6-1 and TRBJ1-1, with D maybe TRBD1 (5 bases). The CDR3 has 14 amino acids. CDR1 and CDR2 from the germline V gene are MNHNS and SASEGT. Trimming pared 11 bases from V and 5 bases from J, leaving 21 bases between. CDR3 loop: CAQGAENTLTEAFF. The DNA of the CDR3 is TGTGCCCAAGGGGCCGAGAACACTCTAACTGAAGCTTTCTTT.

The sample holds a few counts of this clone. The chain couples TRBV5-1 to TRBJ2-1, with a possible D match to TRBD2 (5 bases). This CDR3 has 15 amino acids. V was pared by 4 bases and J by 0 bases, with 11 bases between. Germline-derived CDR1 and CDR2 are SGHRS and YFSETQ. Here the CDR3 DNA reads TGCGCCAGCAGCACCATAGCGTCCTCCTACAATGAGCAGTTCTTC. It specifies CASSTIASSYNEQFF.

This clone has at least ten counts. The CDR3 bases are TGCGCCAGCAGCCCGACACCCACCGGGGAGCTGTTTTTT. Protein product: CASSPTPTGELFF. The J gene is TRBJ2-2, the V gene TRBV5-1, with unresolved D. Germline CDR1 is SGHRS and CDR2 is YFSETQ. The germline V and J ends were trimmed by 4 bases and 4 bases, with 8 bases remaining between them. The CDR3 extends over 13 amino acids.

The chain carries TRBV6-1 and TRBJ2-1; the match to TRBD2 covers 11 bases. This CDR3 contains 13 residues. In germline, CDR1 is MNHNS, CDR2 SASEGT. V lost 3 bases, J lost 15 bases, and 7 bases stayed unmatched. The CDR3 DNA follows: TGTGCCAGCAGTGACGGGGCTAGCGGGAGGTCGTTCTTC. Translation gives CASSDGASGRSFF.

This clone was counted ten times or more. The rearrangement uses TRBV20-1 and TRBJ2-1, with TRBD2 matching over 9 bases. CDR1 and CDR2 from the germline V gene are DFQATT and SNEGSKA (reference sequence). Trimming cost V 4 bases and J 7 bases; bases outside gene matches: 8. CDR3 size: 14 residues. This CDR3 is CSATRLAGVNEQFF. The DNA for the CDR3 is TGCAGTGCTACAAGGTTAGCGGGAGTGAATGAGCAGTTCTTC.

This clone was recorded many times. The rearrangement joins TRBV19 to TRBJ1-1; D gene uncertain. In germline, CDR1 is LNHDA, CDR2 SQIVND (reference sequence). Trimming cost V 7 bases and J 5 bases, with 17 bases left between them. There are 14 residues in the CDR3. The CDR3 loop is CASKLERLRTEAFF. The CDR3 nucleotides read TGTGCCAGTAAACTCGAGCGACTGAGGACTGAAGCTTTCTTT.

This clone was seen many times. This rearrangement joins TRBV20-1 to TRBJ1-1, with D possibly being TRBD1 (6 bases). V was cut by 6 bases and J by 0 bases, with 14 bases left in between. Per germline, CDR1 DFQATT and CDR2 SNEGSKA (reference sequence). CDR3 length: 14 residues. CDR3 in DNA: TGCAGTGCAGACTCGGGACATTTGAACACTGAAGCTTTCTTT. Translated, it gives CSADSGHLNTEAFF.

In this sample, this clone turned up many times. The CDR3 sequence: CASSTGPKGYTF. The CDR3 bases are TGTGCCAGCAGCACGGGACCGAAAGGCTACACCTTC. The V call is TRBV12-3 or TRBV12-4, the J call TRBJ1-2, with D possibly TRBD1 on 5 matching bases. The V and J ends lost 6 bases and 8 bases respectively, with 13 bases between them. This CDR3 comprises 12 residues.

Ten or more counts support this clone. This sequence joins TRBV12-3 or TRBV12-4 and TRBJ2-1; 12 bases are shared with TRBD2. The ends lost 6 bases at V and 9 bases at J; junction bases unmatched: 6. The CDR3 sequence is 14 residues long. The CDR3 protein is CASSLTSGSGEQFF. CDR3 DNA sequence: TGTGCCAGCAGCTTGACTAGCGGGAGCGGTGAGCAGTTCTTC.

The DNA for the CDR3 is TGTGCCTGGAGTGTACGGAGGGGCGGCTATGGCTACACCTTC. The encoded protein is CAWSVRRGGYGYTF. V is TRBV30 and J is TRBJ1-2, with a weak D call TRBD1 (5 bases). Germline CDR1 reads GTSNPN; CDR2 reads SVGIG (reference sequence). This CDR3 comprises 14 residues. V gave up 0 bases and J gave up 4 bases, with 12 bases separating them.

The sample holds many counts of this clone. The rearrangement joins TRBV20-1 to TRBJ2-2; TRBD2 matches 13 bases. Germline lookup yields CDR1 DFQATT and CDR2 SNEGSKA (reference sequence). This CDR3 has 20 amino acids. Unmatched junction bases numbered 15, after V lost 2 bases and J lost 3 bases. The CDR3, as DNA: TGCAGTGCTAGATCCCGACCGGGACTAGCGGGAACCGGGTACACCGGGGAGCTGTTTTTT. It codes for CSARSRPGLAGTGYTGELFF.

The sample holds a few counts of this clone. Relative to the germline gene, one junction end is altered; a read error may explain this. The chain carries TRBV6-1 and TRBJ1-5; D is ambiguous. The CDR3 is 16 amino acids. Germline V gene sequence: CDR1 MNHNS, CDR2 SASEGT. In DNA form, the CDR3 reads TGTGCCAGCAGTGAAAGTGTTACCATTAGCAATCAACCCCAGCATTTT. It is translated as CASSESVTISNQPQHF.

The rearrangement joins TRBV27 to TRBJ2-2, with a tentative D call TRBD2 (6 bases). The V gene lost 6 bases and the J gene lost 11 bases, with 19 bases spanning the gap. Germline V gene sequence: CDR1 MNHEY, CDR2 SMNVEV (reference sequence). This CDR3 has 14 amino acids. The CDR3, as DNA: TGTGCCAGCAGATCCGGGGCCGAGGGAGGTGAGCTGTTTTTT. The encoded protein is CASRSGAEGGELFF.

The genes are TRBV11-3 and TRBJ2-5, with TRBD1 identical over 10 bases. The CDR3 sequence is 14 residues long. J gave up 4 bases and V 8 bases, and 7 bases lay outside the gene matches. Germline lookup yields CDR1 SGHNT and CDR2 YENEEA. The CDR3 nucleotides read TGTGCCAGCGGGGGGACAGGGGCGGGAGAGACCCAGTACTTC. Protein: CASGGTGAGETQYF.

The chain is built from TRBV20-1 and TRBJ2-1; D may match TRBD1 or TRBD2 (6 bases each). This CDR3 comprises 16 residues. V dropped 6 bases and J dropped 4 bases, with 22 bases sitting between them. Germline V gene sequence: CDR1 DFQATT, CDR2 SNEGSKA (reference sequence). The CDR3 reads CSARGLLGGGYNEQFF. In DNA form, the CDR3 reads TGCAGTGCCCGCGGGCTACTAGGAGGGGGGTACAATGAGCAGTTCTTC.

Ten or more counts support this clone. The CDR3 region is CSASRQGANTGELFF. The CDR3 bases are TGCAGTGCTAGTAGGCAGGGGGCGAACACCGGGGAGCTGTTTTTT. The V gene is TRBV20-1, the J gene TRBJ2-2; 7 nucleotides agree with TRBD1. V shed 3 bases and J 0 bases; nucleotides not matched to a gene: 4. The CDR3 has 15 amino acids. Germline V gives CDR1 DFQATT, CDR2 SNEGSKA (reference sequence).

The rearrangement joins TRBV6-2 or TRBV6-3 to TRBJ2-7, with 8 bases that match TRBD2. Trimming at V came to 5 bases and at J to 4 bases, leaving 13 bases not matched to a gene. Per germline, CDR1 MNHEY and CDR2 SVGEGT. The CDR3 sequence is 16 residues long. The CDR3 is CASSQPPTSGAYEQYF. The CDR3 DNA reads TGTGCCAGCAGTCAACCTCCTACTAGCGGAGCTTACGAGCAGTACTTC.

This clone was detected many times. The chain joins TRBV5-1 to TRBJ1-3, with TRBD1 as a possible D gene (6 bases). The V gene lost 1 base and the J gene lost 0 bases, with 8 bases spanning the gap. This CDR3 contains 15 residues. Germline V gives CDR1 SGHRS, CDR2 YFSETQ. Written as DNA, the CDR3 is TGCGCCAGCAGCTTGTTGGGGGCCTCTGGAAACACCATATATTTT. This gives the protein CASSLLGASGNTIYF. Using reference TRBV5-1 and TRBJ1-3 for the parts outside the CDR3, the full variable domain is KAGVTQTPRYLIKTRGQQVTLSCSPISGHRSVSWYQQTPGQGLQFLFEYFSETQRNKGNFPGRFSGRQFSNSRSEMNVSTLELGDSALYLCASSLLGASGNTIYFGEGSWLTVV.

The chain couples TRBV20-1 to TRBJ1-2; 9 bases align to TRBD1. Looked up from germline, CDR1 is DFQATT and CDR2 is SNEGSKA (reference sequence). The length of the CDR3 is 13 residues. The V segment lost 6 bases and the J segment 7 bases; nucleotides outside the gene matches: 9. CDR3 in DNA: TGCAGTGCACGGGACAGGGATTGGAGTGGCTACACCTTC. Amino acids: CSARDRDWSGYTF.